The source of this T cell receptor beta chain is a study of monozygotic twins with inflammatory bowel disease. Overall study results and limits: Whether twins were concordant or discordant made no difference to repertoire similarity, possibly from limited power.

Total RNA amounting to about 3,600 ng went into each TCR library. Template switching incorporated UMIs with a 6-nucleotide sample barcode. From the 5' RACE reads, TCRdb lists one entry per CDR3 protein and no DNA. The data include 420,000 or so distinct CDR3 sequences; the top ten clones carry around 2.3%. On this clonotype itself: The antigen remains unidentified.

Germline V gene lookup returns CDR1 SGHRS and CDR2 YFSETQ. The CDR3 contains 15 residues. This chain uses TRBV5-1 with TRBJ1-4; TCRdb picks TRBD1, but there is no DNA to check that call. Sequencing input: blood. The source is a human donor with ulcerative colitis or Crohn's disease, or a healthy co-twin of an affected twin (not recorded which). The CDR3: CASSQTGGTNEKLFF.